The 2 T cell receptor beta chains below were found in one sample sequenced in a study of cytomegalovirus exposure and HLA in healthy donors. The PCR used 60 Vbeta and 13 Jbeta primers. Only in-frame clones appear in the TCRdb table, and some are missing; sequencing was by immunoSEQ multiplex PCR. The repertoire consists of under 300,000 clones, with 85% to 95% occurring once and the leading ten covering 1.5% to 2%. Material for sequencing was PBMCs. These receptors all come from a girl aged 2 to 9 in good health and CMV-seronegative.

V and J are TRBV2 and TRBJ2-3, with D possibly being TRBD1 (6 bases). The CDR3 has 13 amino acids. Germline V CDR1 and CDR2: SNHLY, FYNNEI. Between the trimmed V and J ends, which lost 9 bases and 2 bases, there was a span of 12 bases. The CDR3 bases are TGTGCCAGAAGGACAGATACCACAGATACGCAGTATTTT. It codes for CARRTDTTDTQYF.

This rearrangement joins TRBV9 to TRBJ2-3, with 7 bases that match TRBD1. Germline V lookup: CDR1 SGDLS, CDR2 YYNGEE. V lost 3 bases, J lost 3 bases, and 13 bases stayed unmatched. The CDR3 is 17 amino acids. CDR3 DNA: TGTGCCAGCAGCGACCGACTGAAGGGGGCGAAGACAGATACGCAGTATTTT. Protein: CASSDRLKGAKTDTQYF. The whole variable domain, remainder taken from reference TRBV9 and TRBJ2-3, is DSGVTQTPKHLITATGQRVTLRCSPRSGDLSVYWYQQSLDQGLQFLIQYYNGEERAKGNILERFSAQQFPDLHSELNLSSLELGDSALYFCASSDRLKGAKTDTQYFGPGTRLTVL.